The next 21 T cell receptor beta chains were all read from a single sample in a study of blood T cells in healthy people across ages. A second 7 to 11 cycle PCR used barcoded and J-beta primers. Via MiXCR, TCRdb re-called the 5' RACE reads, giving one row per CDR3 protein. The repertoire holds 550,000 to 800,000 distinct CDR3 sequences, with approximately 30% as singletons. Sequencing used blood. All receptors come from an elderly woman in good health.

This clonotype has a count of ten or more. The chain is built from TRBV10-3 and TRBJ2-2; D could derive from TRBD1 or TRBD2 (6 bases each). Germline V CDR1 and CDR2: ENHRY, SYGVKD. This CDR3 has 15 residues. Trimming removed 0 bases at V and 4 bases at J, with 9 bases between. CDR3: CAISESTGATGELFF. The CDR3 DNA is TGTGCCATCAGTGAGTCGACGGGGGCCACCGGGGAGCTGTTTTTT.

This clonotype was seen at least ten times. The chain employs TRBV6-5 and TRBJ2-1, with 10 bases lining up with TRBD1. V shed 6 bases, J shed 8 bases, and the junction held 7 bases outside the gene matches. This CDR3 has 14 residues. Germline values: CDR1 MNHEY, CDR2 SVGAGI. CDR3 in DNA: TGTGCCAGCAGCCGCCGGACAGGGGGTGATGAGCAGTTCTTC. This translates into CASSRRTGGDEQFF.

A word on this clonotype: A much larger clone lies a single base off, so this may be a read error. The chain recombines TRBV5-1 with TRBJ2-6; maybe TRBD1 (5 bases). Germline assignment: CDR1 SGHRS and CDR2 YFSETQ. This CDR3 is built from 14 residues. The CDR3 loop reads CASSLRTGADVLTF. DNA of the CDR3: TGCGCCAGCAGCTTAAGAACTGGGGCCGACGTCCTGACTTTC.

This clonotype appeared many times. The chain has TRBV20-1 and TRBJ2-7, with 7 bases fitting TRBD1. The CDR3 spans 12 residues. Trimming removed 4 bases from V and 5 bases from J; junction bases left unmatched: 5. From germline, CDR1 is DFQATT and CDR2 SNEGSKA (reference sequence). The CDR3 reads CSANHRGDEQYF. In DNA, the CDR3 is TGCAGTGCTAACCACAGGGGCGACGAGCAGTACTTC.

This clonotype was counted between two and nine times. This clone may be a read error of a much larger clone one base away. The gene calls are TRBV20-1 and TRBJ2-5; 8 nucleotides line up with TRBD1. V was pared by 7 bases and J by 11 bases, with 18 bases of the junction left unmatched. Germline values: CDR1 DFQATT, CDR2 SNEGSKA (reference sequence). The CDR3 consists of 14 residues. The CDR3 DNA reads as TGCAGTGGGGTCGGACAGGGAATAAACAATGAGCAGTACTTC. Protein: CSGVGQGINNEQYF.

This chain joins TRBV12-3 or TRBV12-4 and TRBJ1-5; D perhaps matches TRBD1 (5 bases). The CDR3 totals 15 residues. V dropped 8 bases and J dropped 6 bases, with 20 bases sitting between them. CDR3 protein: CASRPGPAGGQPQHF. CDR3 nucleotides: TGTGCCAGCCGCCCCGGTCCGGCTGGGGGTCAGCCCCAGCATTTT.

V and J are TRBV20-1 and TRBJ2-3, with TRBD2 identical over 8 bases. This CDR3 has 14 amino acids. Germline CDR1 reads DFQATT; CDR2 reads SNEGSKA (reference sequence). V lost 5 bases to trimming and J lost 6 bases; unmatched junction nucleotides: 10. The CDR3 is CSAFIAGSSDTQYF. The CDR3 DNA follows: TGCAGTGCTTTTATAGCGGGATCATCCGATACGCAGTATTTT.

Ten or more counts support this clonotype. The chain combines TRBV6-2 or TRBV6-3 with TRBJ2-3, with TRBD2 as a possible D gene (6 bases). The V gene's germline CDR1 is MNHEY and CDR2 SVGEGT. The ends were cut back, 2 bases at V and 6 bases at J, with 24 bases in the middle. The CDR3 has 18 amino acids. The CDR3 DNA follows: TGTGCCAGCAGTTACCCGCTGCGGGACCCTCTTCCCCGGGATACGCAGTATTTT. Translated, it gives CASSYPLRDPLPRDTQYF.

The sample holds a few counts of this clonotype. A much larger clone is a single base away; this may be a read error. The V and J genes are TRBV5-1 and TRBJ2-1; 7 bases line up with TRBD1. The DNA end lines up better with TRBJ2-7; the J call may be wrong. CDR3 length: 15 amino acids. Germline CDR1 reads SGHRS; CDR2 reads YFSETQ. The CDR3 DNA follows: TGCGCCAGCAGCTTACAGGGGAATGGGTACAATGAGCAGTACTTC. Residues: CASSLQGNGYNEQYF.

Of note for this clonotype: A much larger clonotype is one base distant, so this may be a read error. Here the CDR3 omits its conserved ending phenylalanine or tryptophan, so a read error is the likely source. The chain carries TRBV7-2 and TRBJ1-5; D remains ambiguous. Trimming stripped 8 bases from V and 7 bases from J, with 18 bases between. This CDR3 region has 14 residues. Looked up from germline, CDR1 is SGHTA and CDR2 is FQGNSA. The CDR3 region is CASSLGPSGQPQHL. For the CDR3, the DNA is TGTGCCAGCTCCTTGGGCCCTTCGGGGCAGCCCCAGCATTTG.

This clonotype was observed a few times. This CDR3 reads CASSTGAGTDTQYF. The CDR3 DNA follows: TGTGCCAGTAGTACTGGGGCCGGCACAGATACGCAGTATTTT. The chain couples TRBV19 to TRBJ2-3; D may be TRBD1 (5 bases). V gave up 4 bases and J gave up 1 base, with 9 bases separating them. Germline V gives CDR1 LNHDA, CDR2 SQIVND (reference sequence). This CDR3 spans 14 amino acids.

This clonotype has more than one count but fewer than ten. The chain has TRBV4-1 and TRBJ1-6; perhaps TRBD1 as D (6 bases). Germline V gene data show CDR1 as MGHRA and CDR2 as YSYEKL. There are 15 residues in the CDR3. V lost 3 bases and J 7 bases, leaving 13 bases between the germline ends. CDR3 nucleotides: TGCGCCAGCAGCCAGGATGGGGGGCGCAATTCACCCCTCCACTTT. It translates to CASSQDGGRNSPLHF.

Only a few counts were recorded for this clonotype. A much more abundant neighbour one base away suggests this may be a read error. The chain joins TRBV7-9 to TRBJ2-1, with a possible D match to TRBD2 (5 bases). Germline CDR1 is SEHNR and CDR2 is FQNEAQ (reference sequence). V gave up 4 bases and J gave up 5 bases, with 12 bases separating them. The CDR3 is 14 amino acids. CDR3 coding DNA: TGTGCCAGCAGCTGCGGGCTAGACAACAATGAGCAGTTCTTC. This gives the protein CASSCGLDNNEQFF.

This clonotype was recorded at least ten times. The CDR3 is CASSQGGRTPGEQYF. In DNA, the CDR3 is TGTGCCAGCAGCCAAGGGGGTAGGACACCGGGGGAGCAGTACTTC. This chain links TRBV3-1 with TRBJ2-7, with D perhaps assigned TRBD1 or TRBD2 (5 bases each). This CDR3 contains 15 residues. The germline V gene has CDR1 LGHDT and CDR2 YNNKEL (reference sequence). Trimming removed 1 base from V and 7 bases from J, with 17 bases in between.

V is TRBV4-3 and J is TRBJ2-3; no firm D call. CDR1 and CDR2 from the germline V gene are LGHNA and YSLEER. V gave up 0 bases and J gave up 2 bases, with 12 bases separating them. This CDR3 region has 16 residues. CDR3 sequence reads: CASSQEAQRYTDTQYF. DNA for the CDR3: TGCGCCAGCAGCCAAGAAGCACAGAGGTACACAGATACGCAGTATTTT.

There are many counts of this clonotype. The genes are TRBV24-1 and TRBJ2-1, with D perhaps assigned TRBD1 or TRBD2 (5 bases each). Germline V gene data show CDR1 as KGHDR and CDR2 as SFDVKD. Trimming left V 9 bases short and J 8 bases short, with 10 bases between. The CDR3 is made up of 11 amino acids. The CDR3 reads CATERGDEQFF. The CDR3 bases are TGTGCCACCGAGAGGGGAGATGAGCAGTTCTTC.

This clonotype was detected a few times. The chain links TRBV9 to TRBJ1-1; D may be TRBD1 (6 bases). V was shortened by 4 bases and J by 1 base, with 14 bases between the two germline ends. The CDR3 extends over 15 amino acids. The V gene's germline CDR1 is SGDLS and CDR2 YYNGEE. The CDR3 bases are TGTGCCAGCAGCACCTCAGGGGCCGGGAACACTGAAGCTTTCTTT. Its protein is CASSTSGAGNTEAFF.

A note on this clonotype: This may stem from a read error, because a much larger clone lies one nucleotide away. The rearrangement uses TRBV20-1 and TRBJ2-5; possible D gene TRBD2, 5 bases. The germline gives CDR1 DFQATT, CDR2 SNEGSKA (reference sequence). The CDR3 runs to 14 residues. V was shortened by 3 bases and J by 11 bases, with 22 bases between the two germline ends. The CDR3 coding sequence is TGCAGTGCTAGCTCGGGGAATTTATGGAATGAGCAGTACTTC. Protein product: CSASSGNLWNEQYF.

This clonotype was seen many times. The chain has TRBV20-1 and TRBJ2-3, with D hard to call. The germline CDR1 and CDR2 sequences are DFQATT and SNEGSKA (reference sequence). The V gene lost 5 bases and the J gene lost 5 bases, with 11 bases spanning the gap. The CDR3 sequence is 12 residues long. This CDR3 reads CSAAKRQDTQYF. The CDR3, as DNA: TGCAGTGCTGCGAAGAGGCAAGATACGCAGTATTTT.

This clonotype occurred a few times. The gene calls are TRBV9 and TRBJ1-1; 8 positions match TRBD1. Germline CDR1 and CDR2: SGDLS and YYNGEE. The CDR3 covers 17 residues. V was clipped by 0 bases and J by 1 base; unmatched bases: 8. The CDR3 DNA sequence: TGTGCCAGCAGCGTAGCTCCTCAGGGGGCCGGGAACACTGAAGCTTTCTTT. Translating gives CASSVAPQGAGNTEAFF.

Of note for this clonotype: An end of the junction differs from the germline gene, which may be a read error. V usage is TRBV3-1 and J usage is TRBJ2-4; 11 nucleotides agree with TRBD2. The CDR3 extends over 12 amino acids. The germline V gene encodes CDR1 LGHDT and CDR2 YNNKEL (reference sequence). The CDR3 DNA reads TGTGCCAGCAGCGGACTAGCGGGCATTCGGTACTTC. Its translation is CASSGLAGIRYF.